Below, 9 T cell receptor beta chains from the same sample are listed, as sequenced in a study of T cell responses to AZD1222 COVID-19 vaccine. Clones were read by immunoSEQ multiplex PCR, and TCRdb kept only the in-frame ones, dropping some. The table has some 150,000 clones, roughly 87% seen once; the top ten hold approximately 5.4%. This sample comprised peripheral blood, obtained 28 days after the second dose of the MenACWY control vaccine. These TCRs come from an adult who received the MenACWY meningococcal vaccine as a control.

The chain links TRBV4-1 to TRBJ2-1, with 15 bases matching TRBD2. This CDR3 comprises 16 residues. V lost 4 bases and J lost 6; bases outside the gene matches: 4. From germline, CDR1 is MGHRA and CDR2 YSYEKL. The CDR3 DNA reads as TGCGCCAGCAGCCGGACTAGCGGGGGGGGAGGCAATGAGCAGTTCTTC. Translation: CASSRTSGGGGNEQFF.

The gene calls are TRBV9 and TRBJ1-5; D possibly corresponds to TRBD1 (5 bases). Trimming shortened V by 0 bases and J by 4 bases, and 14 bases separated the two germline ends. The germline V gene encodes CDR1 SGDLS and CDR2 YYNGEE. CDR3 length equals 16 residues. In nucleotides, the CDR3 is TGTGCCAGCAGCGTAGAGCGGGGCAGGGAGAATCAGCCCCAGCATTTT. Translation gives CASSVERGRENQPQHF.

The chain combines TRBV6-5 with TRBJ2-5; D is unresolved. Germline lookup yields CDR1 MNHEY and CDR2 SVGAGI. Trimming shortened V by 5 bases and J by 0 bases, and 7 bases separated the two germline ends. The CDR3 is 13 residues long. In DNA form, the CDR3 reads TGTGCCAGCAGTCTCCAGGACCAAGAGACCCAGTACTTC. It specifies CASSLQDQETQYF.

The rearrangement joins TRBV4-1 to TRBJ1-2, with D possibly being TRBD1 (5 bases). This CDR3 comprises 14 residues. V lost 1 base, J lost 4 bases, and 10 bases lay in between. CDR1 and CDR2 from the germline V gene are MGHRA and YSYEKL. CDR3 sequence reads: CASSQVDSTYGYTF. The CDR3 nucleotides read TGCGCCAGCAGCCAAGTCGACAGTACCTATGGCTACACCTTC.

The chain links TRBV7-9 to TRBJ2-5; D gene uncertain. V was shortened by 1 base and J by 2 bases, with 8 bases between the two germline ends. Germline-derived CDR1 and CDR2 are SEHNR and FQNEAQ (reference sequence). CDR3 size: 14 residues. The CDR3 DNA reads TGTGCCAGCAGCTTAGAAGCCAGACAAGAGACCCAGTACTTC. Its translation is CASSLEARQETQYF.

V gene TRBV9 combines with J gene TRBJ2-2; D ambiguous. The CDR3 contains 13 residues. Per germline, CDR1 SGDLS and CDR2 YYNGEE. V lost 2 bases and J 1 base, leaving 3 bases between the germline ends. CDR3 DNA sequence: TGTGCCAGCAGCGTTCAGAACACCGGGGAGCTGTTTTTT. Translation gives CASSVQNTGELFF.

This clone was counted once. The gene calls are TRBV3-1 (or the pseudogene TRBV3-2) and TRBJ1-2; no clear D gene. The CDR3 is 14 residues long. Germline values: CDR1 LGHDT, CDR2 YNNKEL (reference sequence). Trimming removed 2 bases from V and 6 bases from J, with 13 bases in between. The CDR3 nucleotides read TGTGCCAGCAGCCAACGAAGGACCGGGCATGGCTACACCTTC. This codes for CASSQRRTGHGYTF.

This sequence joins TRBV7-3 and TRBJ2-1; 9 nucleotides line up with TRBD2. Germline CDR1 reads SGHTA; CDR2 reads FQGTGA. The V gene end was trimmed by 5 bases and the J gene end by 4 bases; junction bases not matched to a gene: 9. The CDR3 totals 16 residues. The CDR3 DNA follows: TGTGCCAGCAGCCAAGGGGCGGGAGGGCTTTACAATGAGCAGTTCTTC. This translates into CASSQGAGGLYNEQFF.

The V gene is TRBV19, the J gene TRBJ1-4, with D unclear. V was pared by 1 base and J by 8 bases, with 14 bases between. There are 15 residues in the CDR3. The germline V gene has CDR1 LNHDA and CDR2 SQIVND (reference sequence). The CDR3 here is CASSIVSRGREKLFF. CDR3 nucleotide sequence: TGTGCCAGTAGTATAGTCTCGCGGGGAAGGGAAAAACTGTTTTTT. Full variable domain (missing parts from reference TRBV19 and TRBJ1-4): DGGITQSPKYLFRKEGQNVTLSCEQNLNHDAMYWYRQDPGQGLRLIYYSQIVNDFQKGDIAEGYSVSREKKESFPLTVTSAQKNPTAFYLCASSIVSRGREKLFFGSGTQLSVL.